Each of the 32 T cell receptor beta chains below was sequenced from the same sample in a study of T cells in Graves' hyperthyroidism and ophthalmopathy. RNA transcripts were the template for amplifying TCR beta CDR3 regions. HTBI primers were the set used in a first-round RT-PCR of the TCR CDR3. TCRdb reanalysed the multiplex PCR reads using MiXCR and keeps one entry per CDR3 protein. The sample consists of about 590,000 distinct CDR3 sequences, approximately 14% of them appearing once. Sequenced sample: blood. Source of these receptors: a woman aged 25-40 years with Graves' hyperthyroidism.

The rearrangement joins TRBV7-2 to TRBJ2-7; 11 bases map to TRBD2. The J segment lost 2 bases and the V segment lost 0 bases, leaving 9 bases of the junction unmatched. Germline CDR1 SGHTA, CDR2 FQGNSA. The CDR3 is 18 amino acids. The CDR3 DNA reads TGTGCCAGCAGCTTAGCGGCCCTGACTAGCGGGACAACCTACGAGCAGTACTTC. It translates to CASSLAALTSGTTYEQYF.

This clonotype has ten or more counts. This chain connects TRBV3-1 to TRBJ1-1; D is perhaps TRBD1 (5 bases). V lost 7 bases and J lost 8, with 17 bases in between. Germline values: CDR1 LGHDT, CDR2 YNNKEL (reference sequence). The CDR3 sequence is 13 residues long. The CDR3, as DNA: TGTGCCAGCAAGGGACGGCTTGGACGGGAAGCTTTCTTT. Amino acids: CASKGRLGREAFF.

This clonotype was seen at least ten times. The chain employs TRBV20-1 and TRBJ2-3, with a weak D call TRBD1 (6 bases). The CDR3 runs to 16 residues. Germline CDR1 DFQATT, CDR2 SNEGSKA (reference sequence). The germline V and J ends were trimmed by 0 bases and 4 bases, with 17 bases remaining between them. The CDR3 bases are TGCAGTGCTAGAGATCAGGGGTCAGACAGCGCAGATACGCAGTATTTT. Translated: CSARDQGSDSADTQYF.

The chain employs TRBV2 and TRBJ2-4, with D maybe TRBD1 (6 bases). Trimming left V 2 bases short and J 8 bases short, with 16 bases between. The CDR3 extends over 15 amino acids. Germline CDR1 reads SNHLY; CDR2 reads FYNNEI. CDR3 sequence: CASSELLDSRYIQYF. The DNA of the CDR3 is TGTGCCAGCAGTGAACTATTGGACAGTAGGTACATTCAGTACTTC.

The chain couples TRBV5-4 to TRBJ2-1, with 7 bases aligning to TRBD1. The CDR3 is 14 amino acids. CDR1 and CDR2 (germline): SGHNT, YYREEE (reference sequence). Trimming cost V 1 base and J 5 bases; bases outside gene matches: 3. The CDR3 coding sequence is TGTGCCAGCAGCTTGCCCGACAGGGACAATGAGCAGTTCTTC. Its protein is CASSLPDRDNEQFF.

This clonotype has just a few counts. The DNA of the CDR3 is TGTGCCAGCAGTTTATCAAGGAGTTCGGCAGATACGCAGTATTTT. Its translation: CASSLSRSSADTQYF. The V gene is TRBV27, the J gene TRBJ2-3; D uncertain. V was shortened by 0 bases and J by 4 bases, with 11 bases between the two germline ends. CDR3 size: 15 residues. Germline V lookup: CDR1 MNHEY, CDR2 SMNVEV (reference sequence).

This clonotype appeared many times. The chain joins TRBV10-2 to TRBJ2-1; TRBD1 is a possible D gene (6 bases). The germline V and J ends were trimmed by 0 bases and 8 bases, with 14 bases remaining between them. The CDR3 runs 15 residues. The germline gives CDR1 WSHSY, CDR2 SAAADI. The CDR3 protein is CASSESTVRGDEQFF. CDR3 sequence (DNA): TGCGCCAGCAGTGAGTCGACGGTCAGGGGCGATGAGCAGTTCTTC.

This clonotype was found many times. The junction departs from the called germline gene at one end, perhaps through a read error. The V and J genes are TRBV12-3 or TRBV12-4 and TRBJ2-1; 7 bases align to TRBD2. The CDR3 length is 16 residues. The CDR3 DNA reads TGTGCCAGCAGTTTAAATTGGGAGGGCCCCTATAATGAGCAGTTCTTC. Translation: CASSLNWEGPYNEQFF.

This clonotype was seen a few times. This CDR3 reads CASSYPGGRRNTGELFF. CDR3 in DNA: TGTGCCAGCAGTTACCCGGGGGGCAGAAGGAACACCGGGGAGCTGTTTTTT. The chain links TRBV6-2 or TRBV6-3 to TRBJ2-2; weak D call: TRBD2 (7 bases). Trimming removed 2 bases at V and 1 base at J, with 14 bases between. This CDR3 is 17 amino acids long. Germline-derived CDR1 and CDR2 are MNHEY and SVGEGT.

This clonotype was counted at least ten times. CDR3 residues: CSARSGTSGSRYEQYF. The CDR3 DNA is TGCAGTGCTAGATCCGGGACTAGCGGGAGCCGCTACGAGCAGTACTTC. V and J are TRBV20-1 and TRBJ2-7; TRBD2 agrees at 14 bases. Losses at the gene ends were 2 bases for V and 3 bases for J; bases not matched to a gene: 6. The V gene's germline CDR1 is DFQATT and CDR2 SNEGSKA (reference sequence). The CDR3 is 16 residues long.

This clonotype appeared many times. The chain links TRBV11-3 to TRBJ2-1; D is perhaps TRBD2 (5 bases). CDR1 is SGHNT, CDR2 YENEEA, per germline. V gave up 5 bases and J gave up 9 bases, with 8 bases separating them. The CDR3 extends over 11 amino acids. This chain's CDR3 is CASSRTFEQFF. In DNA, the CDR3 is TGTGCCAGCAGCCGGACTTTTGAGCAGTTCTTC.

Many counts were recorded for this clonotype. The chain carries TRBV7-6 and TRBJ2-2; no definite D call. This CDR3 comprises 14 residues. Between the trimmed V and J ends, which lost 2 bases and 6 bases, there was a span of 10 bases. Looked up from germline, CDR1 is SGHVS and CDR2 is FNYEAQ. CDR3: CASSLNLVAGELFF. CDR3 DNA: TGTGCCAGCAGCTTAAACCTAGTAGCCGGGGAGCTGTTTTTT.

This clonotype has only a few counts. The V gene is TRBV14, the J gene TRBJ2-7; weak D call: TRBD2 (6 bases). The ends were cut back, 1 base at V and 3 bases at J, with 7 bases in the middle. This CDR3 is 13 amino acids long. Germline CDR1 SGHDN, CDR2 FVKESK. In DNA, the CDR3 is TGTGCCAGCAGCCAAGGGGGGGTCTACGAGCAGTACTTC. Translation gives CASSQGGVYEQYF.

This clonotype was recorded at least ten times. The chain couples TRBV7-9 to TRBJ1-5, with D tentatively TRBD1 (5 bases). The ends were cut back, 1 base at V and 5 bases at J, with 9 bases in the middle. This CDR3 has 14 amino acids. Germline V gives CDR1 SEHNR, CDR2 FQNEAQ (reference sequence). The chain's CDR3 is CASSLGGSYQPQHF. CDR3 nucleotides: TGTGCCAGCAGCTTAGGGGGCAGCTATCAGCCCCAGCATTTT. The variable domain in full, completed from reference TRBV7-9 and TRBJ1-5, reads DTGVSQNPRHKITKRGQNVTFRCDPISEHNRLYWYRQTLGQGPEFLTYFQNEAQLEKSRLLSDRFSAERPKGSFSTLEIQRTEQGDSAMYLCASSLGGSYQPQHFGDGTRLSIL.

In this sample, this clonotype turned up many times. The V and J genes are TRBV6-1 and TRBJ1-5; maybe TRBD1 (6 bases). There are 17 residues in the CDR3. Germline V gene sequence: CDR1 MNHNS, CDR2 SASEGT. V was cut by 5 bases and J by 0 bases, with 17 bases left in between. The CDR3 DNA follows: TGTGCCAGCAGTACCCCTGTCGGGGGCAATAGCAATCAGCCCCAGCATTTT. Translating gives CASSTPVGGNSNQPQHF.

In its sample, this clonotype was seen many times. The genes are TRBV27 and TRBJ2-5, with D possibly TRBD2 on 6 matching bases. Deletions cut 1 base from V and 2 bases from J, with 17 bases between. The germline V gene encodes CDR1 MNHEY and CDR2 SMNVEV (reference sequence). This CDR3 contains 17 residues. DNA of the CDR3: TGTGCCAGCAGTTTATGGGGCGGAGGGACTCTACAAGAGACCCAGTACTTC. Translating gives CASSLWGGGTLQETQYF.

The chain employs TRBV20-1 and TRBJ2-3; the D gene is possibly TRBD1 (5 bases). In germline, CDR1 is DFQATT, CDR2 SNEGSKA (reference sequence). The CDR3 is made up of 16 amino acids. Deletions cut 0 bases from V and 0 bases from J, with 13 bases between. The CDR3 DNA reads as TGCAGTGCTAGAGATAAGGTCCAGGGTAGCACAGATACGCAGTATTTT. This codes for CSARDKVQGSTDTQYF.

The chain employs TRBV27 and TRBJ2-3; a possible D gene is TRBD1 (5 bases). V gave up 6 bases and J gave up 2 bases, with 18 bases separating them. The CDR3 is made up of 16 amino acids. CDR1 and CDR2 from the germline V gene are MNHEY and SMNVEV (reference sequence). The CDR3 DNA sequence: TGTGCCAGCAGCCGAATGGTAGGGGTCCTCACAGATACGCAGTATTTT. Amino acids: CASSRMVGVLTDTQYF.

In nucleotides, the CDR3 is TGCGCCAGCAGTGAGGAGGGGATTATTAAGACGCAGTATTTT. This translates into CASSEEGIIKTQYF. This rearrangement joins TRBV10-1 to TRBJ2-3; D tentatively fits TRBD1 or TRBD2 (5 bases each). Trimming stripped 2 bases from V and 9 bases from J, with 15 bases between. Germline CDR1 is WNHNN and CDR2 is SYGVQD (reference sequence). The CDR3 has 14 amino acids.

A few counts support this clonotype. The chain carries TRBV6-1 and TRBJ2-1; D is ambiguous. CDR1 and CDR2 from the germline V gene are MNHNS and SASEGT. V lost 7 bases to trimming and J lost 0 bases, with 10 bases between them. This CDR3 is built from 14 residues. CDR3 bases: TGTGCCAGCAACGGCGACAACTCCTACAATGAGCAGTTCTTC. Residues: CASNGDNSYNEQFF.

This clonotype came up many times. V usage is TRBV7-9 and J usage is TRBJ1-2; D is ambiguous. The germline CDR1 and CDR2 sequences are SEHNR and FQNEAQ (reference sequence). There are 13 residues in the CDR3. Trimming pared 0 bases from V and 8 bases from J, leaving 10 bases between. CDR3 coding DNA: TGTGCCAGCAGCTTAGCACCCTTGCGGGGCTACACCTTC. Residues: CASSLAPLRGYTF.

The sample holds many counts of this clonotype. The chain carries TRBV20-1 and TRBJ2-2, with D perhaps matching TRBD1 (5 bases). The CDR3 contains 17 residues. Germline values: CDR1 DFQATT, CDR2 SNEGSKA (reference sequence). V was pared by 3 bases and J by 1 base, with 18 bases between. The CDR3 DNA reads as TGCAGTGCTAGGAGGACCCTAAGGGGCGGGAACACCGGGGAGCTGTTTTTT. This codes for CSARRTLRGGNTGELFF.

This clonotype was counted between two and nine times. This chain joins TRBV27 and TRBJ1-6, with no clear D. This CDR3 comprises 12 residues. Germline V gives CDR1 MNHEY, CDR2 SMNVEV (reference sequence). V lost 10 bases and J 6 bases, leaving 10 bases between the germline ends. CDR3 DNA sequence: TGTGCCACCAGGTCTGGTAATTCACCCCTCCACTTT. Translating gives CATRSGNSPLHF.

This clonotype was counted ten times or more. The chain recombines TRBV28 with TRBJ2-5; D could derive from TRBD1 or TRBD2 (5 bases each). Trimming stripped 5 bases from V and 5 bases from J, with 21 bases between. This CDR3 is built from 16 residues. Per the germline V gene, CDR1 is MDHEN and CDR2 is SYDVKM. CDR3 DNA sequence: TGTGCCAGCAGTAACGGGACCCCTACACCCAGGGAGACCCAGTACTTC. Protein: CASSNGTPTPRETQYF.

This clonotype was counted many times. The V gene is TRBV12-3 or TRBV12-4, the J gene TRBJ1-1; unclear D gene. The length of the CDR3 is 13 residues. V was shortened by 3 bases and J by 4 bases, with 9 bases between the two germline ends. For the CDR3, the DNA is TGTGCCAGCAGTTTCGGGGTGGGCACTGAAGCTTTCTTT. Its protein is CASSFGVGTEAFF.

This clonotype was counted at least ten times. The CDR3 DNA follows: TGTGCCAGCAGTTTTTACCCCGGGAGCTCCTACGAGCAGTACTTC. It translates to CASSFYPGSSYEQYF. V and J are TRBV28 and TRBJ2-7; D may be TRBD2 (6 bases). With 3 bases removed from V and 0 bases from J, the gap between germline ends came to 12 bases. Per germline, CDR1 MDHEN and CDR2 SYDVKM. The CDR3 is 15 amino acids. Together with reference TRBV28 and TRBJ2-7, the CDR3 gives the full variable domain: DVKVTQSSRYLVKRTGEKVFLECVQDMDHENMFWYRQDPGLGLRLIYFSYDVKMKEKGDIPEGYSVSREKKERFSLILESASTNQTSMYLCASSFYPGSSYEQYFGPGTRLTVT.

This clonotype occurred many times. The chain recombines TRBV20-1 with TRBJ2-5; 14 bases map to TRBD2. The V segment lost 3 bases and the J segment 5 bases; nucleotides outside the gene matches: 8. Germline values: CDR1 DFQATT, CDR2 SNEGSKA (reference sequence). This CDR3 comprises 16 residues. The CDR3 DNA sequence: TGCAGTGCTAGTTCCGGGACTAGCGGGAGCGGGGAGACCCAGTACTTC. Its translation: CSASSGTSGSGETQYF.

This clonotype came up a few times. At one boundary the junction diverges from the germline segment, which might be a read error. V usage is TRBV20-1 and J usage is TRBJ2-5; D unresolved. CDR3 length: 16 amino acids. Germline CDR1 DFQATT, CDR2 SNEGSKA (reference sequence). Here the CDR3 reads CSAGDAPRSTQETQYF. CDR3 DNA sequence: TGCAGTGCTGGAGATGCCCCCCGGTCAACACAAGAGACCCAGTACTTC.

This clonotype has a count of ten or more. This sequence joins TRBV7-9 and TRBJ1-1; possibly TRBD1 for D (5 bases). This CDR3 has 17 amino acids. Trimming cost V 5 bases and J 0 bases, with 19 bases left between them. Germline-derived CDR1 and CDR2 are SEHNR and FQNEAQ (reference sequence). The CDR3 sequence: CASSGGRTFTMNTEAFF. CDR3 nucleotide sequence: TGTGCCAGCAGCGGGGGACGGACGTTTACCATGAACACTGAAGCTTTCTTT.

This clonotype came up many times. CDR3: CAWSVEGATNEKLFF. CDR3 nucleotides: TGTGCCTGGAGTGTAGAGGGGGCAACTAATGAAAAACTGTTTTTT. The chain links TRBV30 to TRBJ1-4, with a tentative D call TRBD1 (6 bases). The CDR3 loop spans 15 amino acids. V gave up 0 bases and J gave up 0 bases, with 8 bases separating them. Germline values: CDR1 GTSNPN, CDR2 SVGIG (reference sequence).

This clonotype appeared many times. The gene calls are TRBV12-3 or TRBV12-4 and TRBJ2-1; 10 bases align to TRBD1. Trimming removed 3 bases from V and 12 bases from J; junction bases left unmatched: 17. The CDR3 sequence is 17 residues long. The CDR3 reads CASSFDTTGGLGGGQFF. The CDR3 bases are TGTGCCAGCAGTTTTGATACGACAGGGGGCTTGGGGGGTGGGCAGTTCTTC.

This clonotype was observed many times. The J gene is TRBJ2-1, the V gene TRBV2, with TRBD2 matching over 12 bases. V was pared by 6 bases and J by 4 bases, with 4 bases of the junction left unmatched. Germline V CDR1 and CDR2: SNHLY, FYNNEI. This CDR3 comprises 15 residues. CDR3 residues: CASRRGTSGYNEQFF. CDR3 DNA: TGTGCCAGCAGGAGAGGGACTAGCGGGTACAATGAGCAGTTCTTC.